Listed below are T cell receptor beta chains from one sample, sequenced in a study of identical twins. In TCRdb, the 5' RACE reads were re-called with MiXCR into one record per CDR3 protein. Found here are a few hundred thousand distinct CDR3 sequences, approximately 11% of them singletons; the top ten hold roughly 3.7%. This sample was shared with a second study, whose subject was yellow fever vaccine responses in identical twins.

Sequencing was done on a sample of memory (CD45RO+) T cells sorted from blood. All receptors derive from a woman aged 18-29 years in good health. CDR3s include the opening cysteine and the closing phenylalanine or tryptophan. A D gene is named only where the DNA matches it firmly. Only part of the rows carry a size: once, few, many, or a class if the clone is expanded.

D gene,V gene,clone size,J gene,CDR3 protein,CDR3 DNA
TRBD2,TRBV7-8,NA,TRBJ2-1,CASSLARTSGRAREQFF,TGTGCCAGCAGCTTAGCCCGGACTAGCGGGAGGGCCAGGGAGCAGTTCTTC
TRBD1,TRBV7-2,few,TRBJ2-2,CASSRRTGETGELFF,TGTGCCAGCAGCCGTAGGACAGGGGAAACCGGGGAGCTGTTTTTT
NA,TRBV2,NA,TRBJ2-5,CASLRGIYQETQYF,TGTGCCAGCCTCCGGGGGATCTACCAAGAGACCCAGTACTTC
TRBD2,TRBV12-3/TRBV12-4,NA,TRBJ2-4,CASSKGTSGKNIQYF,TGTGCCAGCAGTAAAGGGACTAGCGGTAAAAACATTCAGTACTTC
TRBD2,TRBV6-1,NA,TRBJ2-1,CATSLAGGPYNEQFF,TGTGCCACCTCACTAGCGGGAGGGCCCTACAATGAGCAGTTCTTC
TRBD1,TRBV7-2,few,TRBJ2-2,CASSFRQGNTGELFF,TGTGCCAGCAGCTTCCGACAGGGAAACACCGGGGAGCTGTTTTTT
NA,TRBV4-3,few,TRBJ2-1,CASSQDRLGGKPFF,TGCGCCAGCAGCCAAGATCGTCTAGGGGGAAAACCGTTCTTC
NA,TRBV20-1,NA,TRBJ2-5,CSARYRGETQYF,TGCAGTGCTAGATACCGGGGGGAGACCCAGTACTTC
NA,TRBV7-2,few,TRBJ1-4,CASSSQGGFLDEKLFF,TGTGCCAGCAGCTCCCAGGGAGGTTTTTTGGATGAAAAACTGTTTTTT
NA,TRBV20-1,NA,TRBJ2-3,CSARSKDTQYF,TGCAGTGCTAGGTCTAAGGATACGCAGTATTTT
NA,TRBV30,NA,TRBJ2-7,CAWSKVSYEQYF,TGTGCCTGGAGTAAAGTCTCCTACGAGCAGTACTTC
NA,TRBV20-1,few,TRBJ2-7,CSPTRGGTYEQYF,TGCAGCCCTACGAGGGGGGGCACCTACGAGCAGTACTTC
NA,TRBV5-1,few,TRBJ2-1,CASSFLVQTDNEQFF,TGCGCCAGCAGCTTTTTAGTACAGACCGACAATGAGCAGTTCTTC
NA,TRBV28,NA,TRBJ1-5,CATHAGFRQPQHF,TGTGCCACCCACGCAGGGTTTCGTCAGCCCCAGCATTTT
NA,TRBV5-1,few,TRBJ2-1,CASSLSVLTEEQFF,TGCGCCAGCAGCTTGAGTGTCCTAACGGAGGAGCAGTTCTTC
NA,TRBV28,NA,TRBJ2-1,CASRSGIYNEQFF,TGTGCCAGCAGGTCAGGGATCTACAATGAGCAGTTCTTC
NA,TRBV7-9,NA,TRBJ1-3,CASRYGGSGNTIYF,TGTGCCAGCAGATATGGGGGCTCTGGAAACACCATATATTTT
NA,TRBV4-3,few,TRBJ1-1,CASSQIPGGTEAFF,TGCGCCAGCAGCCAGATACCCGGCGGTACTGAAGCTTTCTTT
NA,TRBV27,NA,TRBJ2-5,CASNRTETQYF,TGTGCCAGCAATCGAACGGAGACCCAGTACTTC
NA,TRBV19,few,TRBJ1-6,CASSTDITNSPLHF,TGTGCCAGTAGTACCGACATTACTAATTCACCCCTCCACTTT
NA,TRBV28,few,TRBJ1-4,CASSLRDNEKLFF,TGTGCCAGCAGCCTCCGGGATAATGAAAAACTGTTTTTT
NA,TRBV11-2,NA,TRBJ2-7,CASRGRESSYEQYF,TGTGCCAGCAGGGGCCGGGAGAGCTCCTACGAGCAGTACTTC
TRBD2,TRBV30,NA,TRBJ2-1,CAWSSGLAGVIEFF,TGTGCCTGGAGTTCGGGACTAGCGGGGGTAATTGAGTTCTTC
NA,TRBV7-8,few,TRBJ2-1,CASAVSPFNEQFF,TGTGCCAGCGCCGTTTCGCCTTTCAATGAGCAGTTCTTC
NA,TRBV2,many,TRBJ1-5,CASSAGVQPQHF,TGTGCCAGCAGTGCAGGGGTTCAGCCCCAGCATTTT
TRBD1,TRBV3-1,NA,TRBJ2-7,CASSQTGGYYEQYF,TGTGCCAGCAGCCAGACAGGGGGTTACTACGAGCAGTACTTC
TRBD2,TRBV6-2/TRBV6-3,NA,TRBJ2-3,CASSSRRTSGRMRDTQYF,TGTGCCAGCAGTTCTCGAAGGACTAGCGGGAGGATGAGAGATACGCAGTATTTT
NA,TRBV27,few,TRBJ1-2,CASSFNPPGQLDGYTF,TGTGCCAGCAGTTTTAACCCGCCGGGACAACTAGATGGCTACACCTTC
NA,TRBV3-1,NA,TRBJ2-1,CASTKAGAWNPNNEQFF,TGTGCCTCCACCAAGGCGGGGGCTTGGAACCCCAACAATGAGCAGTTCTTC
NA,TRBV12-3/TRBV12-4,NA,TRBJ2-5,CAGSRTQETQYF,TGTGCCGGCAGTCGGACCCAAGAGACCCAGTACTTC
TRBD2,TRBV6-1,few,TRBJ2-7,CASKTSGSNYEQYF,TGTGCCAGCAAAACTAGCGGGAGCAACTACGAGCAGTACTTC
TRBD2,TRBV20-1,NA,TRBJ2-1,CSARLAGFSYNEQFF,TGCAGTGCTAGACTAGCGGGTTTCTCCTACAATGAGCAGTTCTTC
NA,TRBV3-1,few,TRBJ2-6,CASSQMRGQGANVLTF,TGTGCCAGCAGTCAAATGCGGGGGCAGGGGGCCAACGTCCTGACTTTC
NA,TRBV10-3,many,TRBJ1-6,CAISGQGNSPLHF,TGTGCCATCAGCGGTCAGGGGAATTCACCCCTCCACTTT
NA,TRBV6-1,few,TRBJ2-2,CASSQVARGTGELFF,TGTGCCAGCAGTCAAGTAGCAAGGGGGACCGGGGAGCTGTTTTTT